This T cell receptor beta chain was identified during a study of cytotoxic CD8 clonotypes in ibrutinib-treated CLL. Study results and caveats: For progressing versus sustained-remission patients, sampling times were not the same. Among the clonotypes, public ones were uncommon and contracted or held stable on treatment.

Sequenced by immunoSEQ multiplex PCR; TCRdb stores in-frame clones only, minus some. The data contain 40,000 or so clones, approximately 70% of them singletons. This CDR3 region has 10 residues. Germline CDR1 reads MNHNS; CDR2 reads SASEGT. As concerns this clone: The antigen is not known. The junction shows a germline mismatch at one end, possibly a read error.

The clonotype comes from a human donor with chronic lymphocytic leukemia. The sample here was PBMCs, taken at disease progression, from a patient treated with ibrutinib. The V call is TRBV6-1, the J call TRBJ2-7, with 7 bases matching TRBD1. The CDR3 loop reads CASSRTGEDF. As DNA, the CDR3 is TGTGCCAGCAGTCGGACAGGTGAAGACTTC.